Presented here are 27 T cell receptor beta chains from one specimen sequenced in a study of prognosis after radiotherapy for stage I lung cancer. Genomic DNA provided the template from which TCR beta CDR3 was amplified by two-round multiplex PCR. Used in first-round PCR were primers specific to each TRBV and TRBJ gene. TCRdb processed the multiplex PCR reads anew with MiXCR; each CDR3 protein has one entry. The profile shows about 16,000 distinct CDR3 sequences, roughly two fifths of them singletons. The source was PBMCs, collected before or after stereotactic body radiation therapy (not recorded which). The receptors were gathered from a donor over 45 with non-small cell lung cancer.

This clonotype was counted many times. The chain is built from TRBV10-3 and TRBJ2-7, with D perhaps matching TRBD1 (5 bases). The germline V gene has CDR1 ENHRY and CDR2 SYGVKD. The CDR3 sequence is 16 residues long. V lost 3 bases and J 1 base, leaving 16 bases between the germline ends. In DNA, the CDR3 is TGTGCCATCAGTGACGTGGGGCAGGCCCGATCCTACGAGCAGTACTTC. Its translation: CAISDVGQARSYEQYF.

CDR3 bases: TGTGCCAGCAGCCCAAATAGCGGGGGGACCGGGGAGCTGTTTTTT. Residues: CASSPNSGGTGELFF. The V and J genes are TRBV7-9 and TRBJ2-2; 10 nucleotides align to TRBD2. Germline V gene data show CDR1 as SEHNR and CDR2 as FQNEAQ (reference sequence). Unmatched junction bases numbered 5, after V lost 5 bases and J lost 5 bases. The CDR3 contains 15 residues.

V usage is TRBV10-3 and J usage is TRBJ2-2; D assignment may be TRBD1 or TRBD2 (5 bases each). V lost 11 bases to trimming and J lost 1 base, with 11 bases between them. The CDR3 is 13 amino acids. Germline V gene lookup returns CDR1 ENHRY and CDR2 SYGVKD. The CDR3 here is CAAHGGNTGELFF. CDR3 bases: TGTGCCGCCCATGGGGGGAACACCGGGGAGCTGTTTTTT.

A few counts support this clonotype. A single base separates this from a much larger clone, so it may be a read error. The chain uses TRBV5-6 and TRBJ1-2; maybe TRBD1 (5 bases). This CDR3 has 13 amino acids. Trimming left V 4 bases short and J 9 bases short, with 16 bases between. Per germline, CDR1 SGHDT and CDR2 YYEEEE. The CDR3 DNA sequence: TGTGCCAGCAGCCTTGGGGGGATAGGGAGCTACACCTTC. This gives the protein CASSLGGIGSYTF.

This clonotype is judged medium-sized. This chain links TRBV6-5 with TRBJ1-2, with D tentatively TRBD1 (5 bases). This CDR3 contains 14 residues. Germline V gene data show CDR1 as MNHEY and CDR2 as SVGAGI. The V end was cut by 2 bases, the J end by 4 bases, with 11 bases between. As DNA, the CDR3 is TGTGCCAGCAGTTACGGGGCCGGACGCTATGGCTACACCTTC. Its protein is CASSYGAGRYGYTF.

The V call is TRBV2, the J call TRBJ1-1; D is uncertain. The CDR3 consists of 10 residues. V was pared by 8 bases and J by 0 bases, with 1 base between. In germline, CDR1 is SNHLY, CDR2 FYNNEI. CDR3 in DNA: TGTGCCAGCCTGAACACTGAAGCTTTCTTT. Amino acid sequence: CASLNTEAFF.

Concerning this clonotype: A far larger clone is a single base away, which makes a read error likely. This chain links TRBV6-5 with TRBJ2-7; a weak D match, TRBD2 (6 bases). Germline CDR1 and CDR2: MNHEY and SVGAGI. Trimming removed 2 bases at V and 3 bases at J, with 11 bases between. The CDR3 length is 14 residues. CDR3 amino acids: CASSYLMRDYEQYF. Here the CDR3 DNA reads TGTGCCAGCAGTTACCTAATGCGGGACTACGAGCAGTACTTC.

To note about this clonotype: With only one base between it and a far larger clone, this is likely a read error. A read error is likely, as this CDR3 ends without the conserved phenylalanine or tryptophan. This chain uses TRBV6-1 with TRBJ2-7; a possible D gene is TRBD2 (5 bases). This CDR3 region has 13 residues. Trimming cost V 5 bases and J 1 base, with 9 bases left between them. CDR1 is MNHNS and CDR2 is SASEGT in the germline V gene. The CDR3 DNA is TGTGCCAGCAGTTCCCGGGGATCCTACGAGCAGTACTAC. It specifies CASSSRGSYEQYY.

About this clonotype itself: Germline and junction disagree at one end, which may indicate a read error. The chain links TRBV6-1 to TRBJ1-5; no reliable D call. Germline V CDR1 and CDR2: MNHNS, SASEGT. CDR3 length: 15 amino acids. CDR3 in DNA: TGTGCCAGCACATCCGGGAGGACGGGCAATCAGCCCCAGAATTTT. Protein sequence: CASTSGRTGNQPQNF.

Details on this clonotype: A far larger clone differs by one base, so this is likely a read error. This chain uses TRBV11-2 with TRBJ2-2; the match to TRBD1 covers 7 bases. This CDR3 region has 15 residues. The J segment lost 7 bases and the V segment lost 3 bases, leaving 8 bases of the junction unmatched. From germline, CDR1 is SGHAT and CDR2 FQNNGV. CDR3 amino acids: CASSLTGLVNGELFF. CDR3 bases: TGTGCCAGCAGCTTGACAGGGTTGGTGAACGGGGAGCTGTTTTTT.

This clonotype has at least ten counts. The chain links TRBV4-1 to TRBJ2-7; D uncertain. V was pared by 1 base and J by 2 bases, with 9 bases between. The germline V gene has CDR1 MGHRA and CDR2 YSYEKL. This CDR3 is 14 amino acids long. This CDR3 is CASSQVGRTYEQYF. DNA of the CDR3: TGCGCCAGCAGCCAAGTCGGCAGGACCTACGAGCAGTACTTC.

With regard to this clonotype: One end of the junction does not line up with germline, which may come from a read error. This chain links TRBV2 with TRBJ1-5; weak D call: TRBD1 (5 bases). The V gene's germline CDR1 is SNHLY and CDR2 FYNNEI. The CDR3 totals 14 residues. CDR3 sequence: CASRARGTHQPQHF. CDR3 nucleotides: TGTGCCAGCAGGGCCCGGGGGACCCATCAGCCCCAACATTTT.

This clonotype was seen many times. The chain recombines TRBV7-9 with TRBJ2-1; 7 bases align to TRBD1. Looked up from germline, CDR1 is SEHNR and CDR2 is FQNEAQ (reference sequence). V trimming: 5 bases; J trimming: 1 base; junction bases outside the gene matches: 5. The CDR3 covers 15 residues. The CDR3 DNA is TGTGCCAGCAGCCTCCGACAGGGATCCTACAATGAGCAGTTCTTC. Translated, it gives CASSLRQGSYNEQFF.

For this clonotype: This sequence may be a read error, since a much larger clone differs from it by one base. J is TRBJ2-7 and V is TRBV29-1; 7 positions match TRBD1. Germline lookup yields CDR1 SQVTM and CDR2 ANQGSEA. J was trimmed by 6 bases and V by 6 bases; bases with no gene match: 17. This CDR3 region has 15 residues. In DNA, the CDR3 is TGCAGCGTCTCCACTACGACAGGGCCCCCTTTCGAGCAGTACTTC. It is translated as CSVSTTTGPPFEQYF.

This clonotype was counted ten times or more. The rearrangement joins TRBV5-1 to TRBJ2-5; D might be TRBD2 (6 bases). V was pared by 7 bases and J by 5 bases, with 24 bases between. The germline V gene has CDR1 SGHRS and CDR2 YFSETQ. CDR3 length: 16 amino acids. The CDR3 sequence: CASFSRRGRTNETQYF. DNA of the CDR3: TGCGCCAGCTTCTCCCGGCGGGGCAGGACGAATGAGACCCAGTACTTC.

The sample holds many counts of this clonotype. A junction boundary mismatches the germline segment, possibly from a read error. V gene TRBV24-1 combines with J gene TRBJ1-5; the D is unclear. CDR1 and CDR2 from the germline V gene are KGHDR and SFDVKD. This CDR3 has 9 residues. The CDR3 DNA reads as TGCCCCCCCCGCCAGCCCCAGCATTTT. It yields the protein CPPRQPQHF.

This clonotype was counted a few times. The gene calls are TRBV5-4 and TRBJ1-1; maybe TRBD1 (5 bases). The CDR3 length is 14 residues. V lost 4 bases, J lost 5 bases, and 15 bases lay in between. The germline CDR1 and CDR2 sequences are SGHNT and YYREEE (reference sequence). The chain's CDR3 is CASSRDGGKTEAFF. CDR3 in DNA: TGTGCCAGCAGCCGCGACGGGGGTAAGACTGAAGCTTTCTTT. The whole variable domain, remainder taken from reference TRBV5-4 and TRBJ1-1, is ETGVTQSPTHLIKTRGQQVTLRCSSQSGHNTVSWYQQALGQGPQFIFQYYREEENGRGNFPPRFSGLQFPNYSSELNVNALELDDSALYLCASSRDGGKTEAFFGQGTRLTVV.

This chain joins TRBV30 and TRBJ2-2, with D possibly matching TRBD2 (6 bases). Germline CDR1 and CDR2: GTSNPN and SVGIG (reference sequence). The CDR3 runs to 15 residues. V was cut by 3 bases and J by 8 bases, with 19 bases left in between. Written as DNA, the CDR3 is TGTGCCTGGAGCTCCTACCCTCCAGGGACTGGGGAGCTGTTTTTT. This encodes CAWSSYPPGTGELFF. Supplemented by reference TRBV30 and TRBJ2-2, the full variable domain reads SQTIHQWPATLVQPVGSPLSLECTVEGTSNPNLYWYRQAAGRGLQLLFYSVGIGQISSEVPQNLSASRPQDRQFILSSKKLLLSDSGFYLCAWSSYPPGTGELFFGEGSRLTVL.

This chain links TRBV6-2 or TRBV6-3 with TRBJ1-1, with TRBD1 as a possible D gene (6 bases). CDR3 size: 13 residues. Per germline, CDR1 MNHEY and CDR2 SVGEGT. V was clipped by 9 bases and J by 1 base, with 12 bases between them. The CDR3 loop is CASNTQGNTEAFF. CDR3 nucleotides: TGTGCCAGTAACACACAGGGGAACACTGAAGCTTTCTTT.

The CDR3 coding sequence is TGCGCCAGCAGCTTGGGTCAGAGCACAGATACGCAGTATTTT. It specifies CASSLGQSTDTQYF. The V call is TRBV5-1, the J call TRBJ2-3; D is ambiguous. V lost 0 bases and J lost 0, with 5 bases in between. The CDR3 runs 14 residues. Germline CDR1 reads SGHRS; CDR2 reads YFSETQ.

This clonotype is deemed medium-sized. This chain joins TRBV7-3 and TRBJ2-3, with D perhaps assigned TRBD1 or TRBD2 (5 bases each). The V gene's germline CDR1 is SGHTA and CDR2 FQGTGA. V was shortened by 2 bases and J by 6 bases, with 12 bases between the two germline ends. This CDR3 comprises 14 residues. CDR3 loop: CASSLSGAADTQYF. As DNA, the CDR3 is TGTGCCAGCAGCTTATCCGGGGCCGCGGATACGCAGTATTTT.

The sample holds many counts of this clonotype. This sequence joins TRBV7-9 and TRBJ2-3; 10 nucleotides match TRBD2. Germline trimming cut 5 bases from V and 3 bases from J; bases unmatched to any gene: 11. The CDR3 is 17 amino acids. In germline, CDR1 is SEHNR, CDR2 FQNEAQ (reference sequence). DNA for the CDR3: TGTGCCAGCAGCCCCCGGATTAGCGGGAGGATAACAGATACGCAGTATTTT. Its protein is CASSPRISGRITDTQYF.

This clonotype is medium-sized within its sample. V gene TRBV6-1 combines with J gene TRBJ2-7; D is undetermined. Trimming shortened V by 4 bases and J by 4 bases, and 8 bases separated the two germline ends. This CDR3 spans 12 amino acids. In germline, CDR1 is MNHNS, CDR2 SASEGT. CDR3 amino acids: CASSVQSYEQYF. The CDR3 DNA reads TGTGCCAGCAGTGTACAGAGTTACGAGCAGTACTTC.

Many counts were recorded for this clonotype. The J gene is TRBJ1-2, the V gene TRBV7-9; D is unclear. Looked up from germline, CDR1 is SEHNR and CDR2 is FQNEAQ (reference sequence). V was cut by 3 bases and J by 4 bases, with 6 bases left in between. The CDR3 contains 12 residues. For the CDR3, the DNA is TGTGCCAGCAGCTTTGGCAGCTATGGCTACACCTTC. It encodes CASSFGSYGYTF.

Details on this clonotype: An end of the junction does not agree with germline; a read error may underlie this. CDR3 region: CASRSRRGRSNTGEPFF. In DNA form, the CDR3 reads TGCGCCAGCCGAAGTAGGAGGGGCCGGTCGAACACCGGGGAGCCGTTTTTT. The chain couples TRBV6-1 to TRBJ2-2; weak D call: TRBD2 (6 bases). The V gene's germline CDR1 is MNHNS and CDR2 SASEGT. This CDR3 region has 17 residues.

Notes on this clonotype: A read error likely explains this, since a far larger clone differs by one base. V usage is TRBV24-1 and J usage is TRBJ2-5, with D perhaps matching TRBD1 (5 bases). The last part of the DNA fits TRBJ2-1 better; the J call may be wrong. This CDR3 contains 16 residues. CDR1 and CDR2 (germline): KGHDR, SFDVKD. CDR3 nucleotides: TGTGCCACCAGTGATAAGGGAAGGGGAAGAGAAAATGAGCAGTTCTTC. Translating it yields CATSDKGRGRENEQFF.

This clonotype was observed at least ten times. The V call is TRBV10-3, the J call TRBJ1-5, with D uncertain. This CDR3 spans 14 amino acids. Germline loops: CDR1 ENHRY, CDR2 SYGVKD. V gave up 5 bases and J gave up 7 bases, with 15 bases separating them. Here the CDR3 reads CAISPGEPAQPQHF. The CDR3 DNA is TGTGCCATCAGTCCCGGGGAGCCAGCCCAGCCCCAGCATTTT.